This is a list of T cell receptor beta chains from one sample in a study of T cell clusters in autoimmune cytopenias. TCRdb reprocessed the multiplex PCR reads, with one entry per CDR3 protein and no DNA. The sample's table shows some 11,000 distinct CDR3 sequences. Separately, the same data were catalogued under a study of T cell repertoires in aging, cancer and after chemotherapy.

The material sequenced was peripheral blood. The source is a human donor in good health. The CDR3 runs from the conserved cysteine through the conserved F or W. Each record gives: clone size, J gene, V gene, CDR3 protein. Not every row has a clone size; where given, it reads once, few, many or a size class.

clone size: -; J gene: TRBJ2-3; V gene: TRBV6-2/TRBV6-3; CDR3 protein: CASSRRRGPFTDTQYF
clone size: -; J gene: TRBJ2-5; V gene: TRBV19; CDR3 protein: CASSRTGGFRETQYF
clone size: medium-sized; J gene: TRBJ2-3; V gene: TRBV13; CDR3 protein: CASSLGPDTQYF
clone size: large; J gene: TRBJ2-1; V gene: TRBV12-3/TRBV12-4; CDR3 protein: CASNPTGAYNEQFF
clone size: medium-sized; J gene: TRBJ2-1; V gene: TRBV6-5; CDR3 protein: CASSYAGLAEQFF
clone size: -; J gene: TRBJ2-7; V gene: TRBV6-5; CDR3 protein: CASSLIGTGGEQYF
clone size: medium-sized; J gene: TRBJ2-7; V gene: TRBV29-1; CDR3 protein: CSVTGAGVDEQYF
clone size: medium-sized; J gene: TRBJ2-7; V gene: TRBV29-1; CDR3 protein: CSVKTGTAEQYF
clone size: -; J gene: TRBJ2-1; V gene: TRBV20-1; CDR3 protein: CSARDGLAGGYEQFF
clone size: -; J gene: TRBJ1-1; V gene: TRBV6-1; CDR3 protein: CASSEQGGTEAFF
clone size: medium-sized; J gene: TRBJ2-7; V gene: TRBV6-5; CDR3 protein: CASRRGQGAGEQYF
clone size: -; J gene: TRBJ2-7; V gene: TRBV7-2; CDR3 protein: CASSSTRQGPDPQYF
clone size: -; J gene: TRBJ2-2; V gene: TRBV15; CDR3 protein: CATSGAGTGDITGELFF
clone size: -; J gene: TRBJ1-6; V gene: TRBV27; CDR3 protein: CASGPSSYNSPLHF
clone size: medium-sized; J gene: TRBJ2-7; V gene: TRBV27; CDR3 protein: CASSPLDGTGGEQYF
clone size: -; J gene: TRBJ1-2; V gene: TRBV20-1; CDR3 protein: CSANPQAPGTGTF
clone size: -; J gene: TRBJ1-2; V gene: TRBV12-3/TRBV12-4; CDR3 protein: CASSPRQGNYGYTF
clone size: -; J gene: TRBJ2-3; V gene: TRBV28; CDR3 protein: CAGSLWGTVRTDTQYF
clone size: -; J gene: TRBJ1-1; V gene: TRBV27; CDR3 protein: CASSLGQGGTEAFF
clone size: -; J gene: TRBJ2-7; V gene: TRBV27; CDR3 protein: CASSPTQGNYEQYF
clone size: -; J gene: TRBJ2-2; V gene: TRBV5-5; CDR3 protein: CASSLDLGGRTGELFF
clone size: -; J gene: TRBJ2-3; V gene: TRBV11-1; CDR3 protein: CASNRGPDTQYF
clone size: -; J gene: TRBJ1-1; V gene: TRBV6-2/TRBV6-3; CDR3 protein: CASKTALNTEAFF
clone size: medium-sized; J gene: TRBJ2-3; V gene: TRBV19; CDR3 protein: CASSDLTSALPDTQYF
clone size: -; J gene: TRBJ1-1; V gene: TRBV19; CDR3 protein: CASSPTGGTEAFF
clone size: -; J gene: TRBJ2-7; V gene: TRBV4-2; CDR3 protein: CASSQGGRQGIDEQYF
clone size: -; J gene: TRBJ2-7; V gene: TRBV7-2; CDR3 protein: CASSRIPNEQYF
clone size: -; J gene: TRBJ2-5; V gene: TRBV6-6; CDR3 protein: CASSSPKRGLGKETQYF
clone size: -; J gene: TRBJ2-7; V gene: TRBV5-6; CDR3 protein: CASSLFGGGGEVNEQYF
clone size: -; J gene: TRBJ1-2; V gene: TRBV7-2; CDR3 protein: CASSTPPGPITF
clone size: -; J gene: TRBJ2-1; V gene: TRBV10-1; CDR3 protein: CATKGSGRGYNEQFF